The 22 T cell receptor beta chains given below trace back to one sample, sequenced in a study of cytomegalovirus exposure and HLA in healthy donors. Primers for the PCR totalled 60 Vbeta and 13 Jbeta. This table comes from immunoSEQ multiplex PCR, and its TCRdb copy is limited to in-frame clones, with some not included. The data contain roughly 140,000 clones, roughly 80% of them singletons. Sequencing input: PBMCs. The receptors shown here come from a male donor in good health and CMV-seronegative.

The chain couples TRBV10-3 to TRBJ2-7; D is unresolved. The CDR3 consists of 14 residues. Trimming shortened V by 0 bases and J by 2 bases, and 8 bases separated the two germline ends. CDR1 is ENHRY and CDR2 is SYGVKD in the germline V gene. CDR3 coding DNA: TGTGCCATCAGTGAGTCAGGTCTAGCCTACGAGCAGTACTTC. Amino acid sequence: CAISESGLAYEQYF.

The chain links TRBV28 to TRBJ1-2; D gene unclear. The CDR3 is made up of 15 amino acids. Trimming cost V 1 base and J 2 bases, with 11 bases left between them. Germline loops: CDR1 MDHEN, CDR2 SYDVKM. This chain's CDR3 is CASSLFAGSNYGYTF. DNA for the CDR3: TGTGCCAGCAGTTTATTCGCGGGCTCCAACTATGGCTACACCTTC.

The chain recombines TRBV2 with TRBJ2-5, with no clear D. Germline V gene lookup returns CDR1 SNHLY and CDR2 FYNNEI. The CDR3 spans 13 residues. Between the trimmed V and J ends, which lost 8 bases and 13 bases, there was a span of 23 bases. The CDR3 sequence is CASSRRLQEIGYF. CDR3 nucleotide sequence: TGTGCCAGCTCGAGGCGGCTACAAGAGATCGGGTACTTC.

As to this clone: At one end the junction does not follow the germline gene, possibly because of a read error. The chain uses TRBV5-1 and TRBJ2-1, with 15 bases lining up with TRBD2. This CDR3 has 16 residues. Germline V gene sequence: CDR1 SGHRS, CDR2 YFSETQ. CDR3 sequence: CASTLQPGLAGGEQLF. CDR3 sequence (DNA): TGCGCCAGCACCCTGCAACCGGGACTAGCGGGAGGTGAGCAGCTCTTC.

The chain links TRBV5-4 to TRBJ2-1, with D possibly being TRBD1 (5 bases). The CDR3 is 15 amino acids. Germline CDR1 reads SGHNT; CDR2 reads YYREEE (reference sequence). The V gene lost 0 bases and the J gene lost 2 bases, with 9 bases spanning the gap. The CDR3 protein is CASSLDDSPYNEQFF. CDR3 nucleotide sequence: TGTGCCAGCAGCTTGGACGACAGCCCCTACAATGAGCAGTTCTTC.

This clone has only one observation. This chain connects TRBV7-8 to TRBJ1-4, with a weak D call TRBD1 (5 bases). CDR3 length: 16 residues. Germline values: CDR1 SGHVS, CDR2 FQNEAQ. Trimming removed 1 base at V and 8 bases at J, with 17 bases between. The CDR3 nucleotides are TGTGCCAGCAGCTTAGTTAGGTCCAGGGATGTCGAAAAACTGTTTTTT. Amino acid sequence: CASSLVRSRDVEKLFF.

This clone has a handful of counts. The gene calls are TRBV2 and TRBJ2-3, with TRBD2 identical over 7 bases. With V trimmed by 5 bases and J by 5 bases, 10 bases remained unmatched. This CDR3 contains 15 residues. Per germline, CDR1 SNHLY and CDR2 FYNNEI. This CDR3 is CASSLGGVVLDTQYF. CDR3 DNA: TGTGCCAGCAGTCTGGGGGGGGTAGTTTTAGATACGCAGTATTTT.

This chain uses TRBV28 with TRBJ1-2; 8 nucleotides agree with TRBD1. V was pared by 1 base and J by 5 bases, with 3 bases of the junction left unmatched. CDR3 size: 14 residues. Germline assignment: CDR1 MDHEN and CDR2 SYDVKM. CDR3 sequence: CASSLFGTGYGYTF. The CDR3 coding sequence is TGTGCCAGCAGTTTATTCGGGACAGGTTATGGCTACACCTTC.

This rearrangement joins TRBV4-1 to TRBJ2-1; TRBD2 is a possible D gene (5 bases). The CDR3 is made up of 13 amino acids. Germline CDR1 MGHRA, CDR2 YSYEKL. Trimming cost V 1 base and J 8 bases, with 9 bases left between them. The CDR3: CASSQGNGDEQFF. As DNA, the CDR3 is TGCGCCAGCAGCCAAGGTAACGGGGATGAGCAGTTCTTC.

V usage is TRBV11-2 and J usage is TRBJ2-7; TRBD2 aligns across 12 bases. From germline, CDR1 is SGHAT and CDR2 FQNNGV. V lost 3 bases, J lost 6 bases, and 9 bases stayed unmatched. The CDR3 totals 16 residues. The CDR3 nucleotides are TGTGCCAGCAGCTTCGCGACTAGCGGGAGCGGTTTCGAGCAGTACTTC. Amino acid sequence: CASSFATSGSGFEQYF.

This clone was observed a handful of times. J is TRBJ1-2 and V is TRBV27, with D possibly matching TRBD1 (5 bases). CDR1 is MNHEY, CDR2 SMNVEV, per germline (reference sequence). V lost 2 bases, J lost 2 bases, and 9 bases lay in between. The CDR3 length is 14 residues. CDR3 in amino acids: CASSLGGGNYGYTF. CDR3 DNA sequence: TGTGCCAGCAGTTTAGGGGGAGGAAACTATGGCTACACCTTC.

The rearrangement links TRBV7-6 to TRBJ2-7; TRBD1 agrees at 8 bases. CDR3 length: 16 amino acids. J lost 7 bases, V lost 5 bases, and 16 bases had no gene match. Germline CDR1 reads SGHVS; CDR2 reads FNYEAQ. CDR3 in amino acids: CASSLFRGQEAREQYF. The CDR3 DNA reads as TGTGCCAGCAGCCTATTCCGGGGACAGGAGGCGCGGGAGCAGTACTTC.

V usage is TRBV5-4 and J usage is TRBJ1-6; 8 nucleotides line up with TRBD1. Looked up from germline, CDR1 is SGHNT and CDR2 is YYREEE (reference sequence). Trimming cost V 3 bases and J 4 bases; bases outside gene matches: 6. CDR3 length: 16 amino acids. This CDR3 reads CASSSTGTGYNSPLHF. DNA for the CDR3: TGTGCCAGCAGCTCAACCGGGACAGGTTATAATTCACCCCTCCACTTT.

DNA of the CDR3: TGTGCCAGCTCACCACGGCAGGGGGATGGTGTAGAAGGCTACACCTTC. It encodes CASSPRQGDGVEGYTF. The J gene is TRBJ1-2, the V gene TRBV18, with TRBD1 identical over 7 bases. Germline V gives CDR1 KGHSH, CDR2 LQKENI. The CDR3 has 16 residues. The trim removed 1 base at V and 8 bases at J, leaving 13 bases unmatched.

V gene TRBV7-9 combines with J gene TRBJ2-5; D unclear. V was trimmed by 1 base and J by 1 base, leaving 7 bases between them. The CDR3 contains 14 residues. The germline V gene encodes CDR1 SEHNR and CDR2 FQNEAQ (reference sequence). The CDR3 loop is CASSLEAAQETQYF. Here the CDR3 DNA reads TGTGCCAGCAGCTTAGAGGCGGCCCAAGAGACCCAGTACTTC.

This clone was seen just once. J is TRBJ2-1 and V is TRBV6-5; D is undetermined. Germline V gene lookup returns CDR1 MNHEY and CDR2 SVGAGI. Trimming removed 4 bases at V and 1 base at J, with 14 bases between. CDR3 length: 16 amino acids. In nucleotides, the CDR3 is TGTGCCAGCAGTTTAGGCGGCCCCCCTTCCTACAATGAGCAGTTCTTC. It translates to CASSLGGPPSYNEQFF.

The chain joins TRBV7-3 to TRBJ1-3; D is perhaps TRBD1 (5 bases). V gave up 0 bases and J gave up 8 bases, with 14 bases separating them. Germline V lookup: CDR1 SGHTA, CDR2 FQGTGA. The CDR3 length is 15 residues. The CDR3 region is CASSLTPSRVDTIYF. The CDR3 nucleotides read TGTGCCAGCAGCTTAACCCCCTCCAGGGTTGACACCATATATTTT.

This chain connects TRBV28 to TRBJ2-5, with 10 nucleotides matching TRBD2. The CDR3 extends over 15 amino acids. The J segment lost 1 base and the V segment lost 5 bases, leaving 4 bases of the junction unmatched. Looked up from germline, CDR1 is MDHEN and CDR2 is SYDVKM. CDR3 sequence reads: CASSPSGRGQETQYF. CDR3 coding DNA: TGTGCCAGCAGTCCTAGCGGGAGAGGCCAAGAGACCCAGTACTTC.

The V gene is TRBV11-2, the J gene TRBJ2-2, with D hard to call. The CDR3 has 14 residues. Germline V gene sequence: CDR1 SGHAT, CDR2 FQNNGV. V was trimmed by 1 base and J by 2 bases, leaving 5 bases between them. The CDR3 reads CASSLVINTGELFF. CDR3 nucleotide sequence: TGTGCCAGCAGCTTAGTTATAAACACCGGGGAGCTGTTTTTT.

The chain carries TRBV5-1 and TRBJ2-4; 8 bases map to TRBD1. The CDR3 covers 16 residues. After removal of 4 bases from V and 0 bases from J, the junction contained 6 bases not matched to a gene. The germline V gene has CDR1 SGHRS and CDR2 YFSETQ. The CDR3 nucleotides read TGCGCCAGCAGCCCCAGCAGGGGGCTAGCCAAAAACATTCAGTACTTC. Translating gives CASSPSRGLAKNIQYF.

CDR3 sequence: CASSPGRGFGNTIYF. The CDR3 nucleotides read TGTGCCAGCAGCCCCGGTCGGGGATTTGGAAACACCATATATTTT. V and J are TRBV7-9 and TRBJ1-3; D is ambiguous. V dropped 5 bases and J dropped 3 bases, with 14 bases sitting between them. Per germline, CDR1 SEHNR and CDR2 FQNEAQ (reference sequence). The CDR3 extends over 15 amino acids.

The rearrangement uses TRBV27 and TRBJ2-7, with TRBD2 matching over 9 bases. With 7 bases clipped from V and 0 bases from J, the junction kept 10 bases outside the gene matches. CDR3 length equals 16 residues. Germline-derived CDR1 and CDR2 are MNHEY and SMNVEV (reference sequence). CDR3 nucleotide sequence: TGTGCCAGCAATAGCGGGAGTGTCCTTAGCTCCTACGAGCAGTACTTC. Its protein is CASNSGSVLSSYEQYF.